Listed below are T cell receptor beta chains from one sample, sequenced in a study of blood T cell repertoires in COVID-19. Libraries were prepared by immunoSEQ multiplex PCR; TCRdb keeps only in-frame clonotypes and omits some of them. The sample holds approximately 200,000 clones, about 87% seen once. Specimen: peripheral blood. The receptor set was obtained from a man between 65 and 85 years old with acute or convalescent COVID-19. The conserved cysteine and the conserved F or W are not part of the CDR3 here.

V,length,J,CDR3
TRBV5-1,15,TRBJ2-6,ASSSGHPSSGANVLT
TRBV14,11,TRBJ1-1,ASGRDRGTEAF
TRBV7-3,11,TRBJ2-1,ASSLQGIHEQF
TRBV3-1/TRBV3-2,13,TRBJ2-3,ASSLNRVNTDTQY
TRBV7-3,13,TRBJ2-1,ASSPHGGHEDEQF
TRBV5-4,14,TRBJ2-7,ASSSNRMTGSYEQY
TRBV5-4,14,TRBJ2-7,ASSLDPGTSAYEQY
TRBV6-2/TRBV6-3,17,TRBJ2-1,ASSYPFGLASSSYNEQF
TRBV10-3,12,TRBJ2-2,AISEGRNTGELF
TRBV30,11,TRBJ1-5,AWSADSNQPQH
TRBV9,16,TRBJ2-1,ASSVAGVAAYSYNEQF
TRBV4-3,15,TRBJ2-2,ASSQELVAGAPGELF
TRBV11-2,11,TRBJ1-3,ASSQTGGNTIY
TRBV13,14,TRBJ2-2,ATTIGTGSNTGELF
TRBV4-1,12,TRBJ2-1,ATAVASGAHEQF
TRBV5-1,15,TRBJ2-1,ASSPHPGLAGYNEQF
TRBV7-3,12,TRBJ2-7,ASSRTSASREQY
TRBV6-2/TRBV6-3,14,TRBJ2-3,ASSYASGRTTDTQY
TRBV20-1,11,TRBJ2-3,SASFGLTDTQY
TRBV9,11,TRBJ2-1,ASSVEGWNEQF
TRBV7-2,13,TRBJ2-7,ASSLVVYNSYEQY
TRBV18,14,TRBJ2-7,ASSPRTGGFSYEQY
TRBV19,12,TRBJ2-7,ASSGQGNRYEQY
TRBV4-3,12,TRBJ2-5,ASSQDSGLETQY
TRBV14,13,TRBJ2-7,ASSRRDRRPYEQY
TRBV3-1/TRBV3-2,14,TRBJ1-2,ASSPTGTGKNEGYT
TRBV5-4,14,TRBJ2-3,ASSPLGGERADTQY
TRBV7-2,16,TRBJ2-1,ASSLLEAGAGSYNEQF
TRBV19,12,TRBJ2-2,ASSIAGDYGELF
TRBV7-2,13,TRBJ2-3,ASSKTGIGTDTQY
TRBV21-1,18,TRBJ2-4,ASSKGGLAGGPGSKNIQY
TRBV5-4,16,TRBJ2-2,ASSLVLLAGVGTGELF
TRBV6-5,13,TRBJ2-7,ASSYSGGTPLEQY
TRBV9,13,TRBJ1-4,ASSLGGGGIEKLF
TRBV15,12,TRBJ1-1,ATSRPPMNTEAF
TRBV3-1/TRBV3-2,14,TRBJ1-1,ASSQGGDRGRAEAF
TRBV4-2,13,TRBJ2-7,ASSQRTGPPYEQY
TRBV3-1/TRBV3-2,13,TRBJ1-2,ASSQDGGVPRGYT
TRBV18,12,TRBJ2-2,ASSPPRRTGELF
TRBV5-8,13,TRBJ1-5,ASHWDFYSNQPQH
TRBV2,14,TRBJ2-7,ASSEARRTGSVEQY
TRBV2,17,TRBJ2-1,ASSEALPRTSGRTNEQF
TRBV20-1,13,TRBJ2-3,SASIAGGYTDTQY
TRBV5-6,14,TRBJ2-1,ASSLGQGSSYNEQF
TRBV18,13,TRBJ1-6,ASSPTGGWDSPLH
TRBV5-4,12,TRBJ2-7,ATNTGGRVDEQY
TRBV5-8,12,TRBJ1-5,ASSLGQSNQPQH
TRBV2,10,TRBJ2-3,ASSENGNTQY
TRBV18,13,TRBJ1-3,ASSRGGTDGNTIY
TRBV18,12,TRBJ2-1,ASSPGTVYNEQF
TRBV5-1,13,TRBJ2-1,ASSLSEFSYNEQF
TRBV5-6,14,TRBJ2-2,ASSLTGEARLGELF
TRBV28,11,TRBJ1-2,ASSLGQNYGYT
TRBV9,15,TRBJ2-3,ASSAMASGRGGDTQY